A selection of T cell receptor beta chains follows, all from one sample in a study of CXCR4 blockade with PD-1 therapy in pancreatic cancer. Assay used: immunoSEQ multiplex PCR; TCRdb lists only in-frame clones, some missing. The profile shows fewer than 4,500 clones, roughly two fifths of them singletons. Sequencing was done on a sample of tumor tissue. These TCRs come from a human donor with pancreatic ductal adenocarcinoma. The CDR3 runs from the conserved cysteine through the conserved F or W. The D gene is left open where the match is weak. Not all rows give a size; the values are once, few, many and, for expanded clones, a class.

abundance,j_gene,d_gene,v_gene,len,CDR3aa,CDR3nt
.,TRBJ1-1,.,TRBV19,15,CASLSYRVQNTEAFF,TGTGCCAGTCTCTCTTACAGGGTTCAGAACACTGAAGCTTTCTTT
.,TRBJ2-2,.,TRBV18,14,CASSPNSRSGELFF,TGTGCCAGCTCACCAAATTCGAGATCCGGGGAGCTGTTTTTT
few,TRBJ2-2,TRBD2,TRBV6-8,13,CASTLGGSGELFF,TGTGCCAGCACCCTGGGAGGGTCCGGGGAGCTGTTTTTT
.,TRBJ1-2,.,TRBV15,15,CATSRDSQGSYGYTF,TGTGCCACCAGCAGAGATAGTCAGGGGAGCTATGGCTACACCTTC
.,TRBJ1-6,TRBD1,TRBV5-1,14,CASSSTGVDSPLHF,TGCGCCAGCAGCTCTACAGGGGTTGATTCACCCCTCCACTTT
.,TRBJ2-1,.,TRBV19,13,CASRRAGRNEQFF,TGTGCCAGTAGAAGGGCAGGGCGAAATGAGCAGTTCTTC
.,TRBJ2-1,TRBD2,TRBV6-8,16,CASSTLTSGYYNEQFF,TGTGCCAGCAGCACCTTAACTAGCGGATATTACAATGAGCAGTTCTTC
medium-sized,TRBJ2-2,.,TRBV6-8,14,CASSGGRDTGELFF,TGTGCCAGCAGTGGGGGCCGGGACACCGGGGAGCTGTTTTTT
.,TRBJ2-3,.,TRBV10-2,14,CASSESPSINTQYF,TGCGCCAGCAGTGAGTCCCCATCAATTAATACGCAGTATTTT
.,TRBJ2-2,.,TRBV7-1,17,CASTRGPGTGNTGELFF,TGTGCCAGCACCCGGGGCCCGGGGACGGGAAACACCGGGGAGCTGTTTTTT
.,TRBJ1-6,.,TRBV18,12,CASSSRGSPLHF,TGTGCCAGCTCATCCAGGGGTTCACCCCTCCACTTT
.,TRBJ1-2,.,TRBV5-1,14,CASSLALGNYGYTF,TGCGCCAGCAGCTTGGCCCTGGGGAACTATGGCTACACCTTC
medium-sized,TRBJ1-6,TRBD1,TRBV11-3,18,CASSLVLGQGTGNSPLHF,TGTGCCAGCAGCTTGGTCCTGGGACAGGGGACCGGGAATTCACCCCTCCACTTT
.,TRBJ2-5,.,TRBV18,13,CASSPITGETQYF,TGTGCCAGCTCACCAATTACAGGAGAGACCCAGTACTTC
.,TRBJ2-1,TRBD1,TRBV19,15,CASSVYGTGNNEQFF,TGTGCCAGTAGTGTTTATGGGACAGGGAACAATGAGCAGTTCTTC
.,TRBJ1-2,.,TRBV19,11,CASSGADSRTF,TGTGCCAGTAGTGGAGCGGACTCACGCACCTTC
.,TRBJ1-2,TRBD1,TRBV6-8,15,CASSGTAMAPYGYTF,TGTGCCAGCAGCGGGACAGCTATGGCCCCCTATGGCTACACCTTC
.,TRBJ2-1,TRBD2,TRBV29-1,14,CSVEERGGFNEQFF,TGCAGCGTTGAGGAGCGGGGGGGTTTCAATGAGCAGTTCTTC
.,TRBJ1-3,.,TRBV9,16,CASSVNDITVGNTIYF,TGTGCCAGCAGCGTAAACGACATAACGGTGGGGAACACCATATATTTT
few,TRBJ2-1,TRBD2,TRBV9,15,CATALSGGISYEQFF,TGTGCCACCGCGCTTAGCGGGGGGATTAGCTATGAGCAGTTCTTC
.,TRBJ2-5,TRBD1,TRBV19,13,CASSPDRGETQYF,TGTGCCAGTAGTCCCGACAGGGGAGAAACCCAGTACTTC
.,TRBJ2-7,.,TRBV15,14,CATSPGTETYEQYF,TGTGCCACCAGCCCCGGAACAGAGACCTACGAGCAGTACTTC
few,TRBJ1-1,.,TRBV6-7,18,CASSDEQGWGWSNTEAFF,TGTGCCAGCAGTGACGAACAGGGCTGGGGCTGGTCGAACACTGAAGCTTTCTTT
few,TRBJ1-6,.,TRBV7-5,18,CASSLGGLVGIKGPPLHF,TGTGCCAGCAGCTTGGGAGGCTTGGTAGGGATTAAGGGGCCACCCCTCCACTTT
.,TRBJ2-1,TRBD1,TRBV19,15,CASLKGGTGGNEQFF,TGTGCCAGCCTAAAAGGGGGGACAGGGGGCAATGAGCAGTTCTTC
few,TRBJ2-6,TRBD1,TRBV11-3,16,CASSAIGGAGANVLTF,TGTGCCAGCAGCGCTATAGGGGGCGCCGGGGCCAACGTCCTGACTTTC
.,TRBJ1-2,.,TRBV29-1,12,CSARGPRGGYTF,TGCAGTGCACGAGGTCCCAGGGGAGGCTACACCTTC
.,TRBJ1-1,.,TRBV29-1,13,CSITGTANTEAFF,TGCAGCATAACCGGGACGGCGAACACTGAAGCTTTCTTT
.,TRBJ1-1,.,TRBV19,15,CASRTIVGMNTEAFF,TGTGCCAGTAGGACTATCGTAGGGATGAACACTGAAGCTTTCTTT
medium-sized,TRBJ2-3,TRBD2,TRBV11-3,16,CASSRERGRMADTQYF,TGTGCCAGCAGCAGAGAGCGGGGGCGTATGGCAGATACGCAGTATTTT
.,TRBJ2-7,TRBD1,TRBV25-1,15,CASSENRGQAYEQYF,TGTGCCAGCAGTGAGAACAGGGGGCAGGCCTACGAGCAGTACTTC
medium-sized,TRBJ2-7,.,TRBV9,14,CASSGTGFSYEQYF,TGTGCCAGCAGCGGTACGGGATTCTCCTACGAGCAGTACTTC
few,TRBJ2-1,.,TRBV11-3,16,CASSLRLDSLGNEQFF,TGTGCCAGCAGCTTGCGTTTGGACTCACTGGGGAATGAGCAGTTCTTC
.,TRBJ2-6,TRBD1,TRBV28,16,CASKEVRGPGANVLTF,TGTGCCAGCAAGGAGGTCAGGGGGCCTGGGGCCAACGTCCTGACTTTC
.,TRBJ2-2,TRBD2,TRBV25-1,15,CASLSTSGITGELFF,TGTGCCAGCCTATCCACTAGCGGTATCACGGGGGAGCTGTTTTTT
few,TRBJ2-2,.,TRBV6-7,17,CASSYPLSTADTGELFF,TGTGCCAGCAGTTACCCGTTATCAACTGCGGACACCGGGGAGCTGTTTTTT
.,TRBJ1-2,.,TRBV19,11,CASGDNYGYTF,TGTGCCAGTGGGGACAACTATGGCTACACCTTC
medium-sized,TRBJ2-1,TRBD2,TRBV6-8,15,CASSVGGLDYNEQFF,TGTGCCAGCAGTGTGGGGGGGTTGGACTACAATGAGCAGTTCTTC
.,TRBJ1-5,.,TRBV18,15,CASSPAVYSNQPQHF,TGTGCCAGCTCACCAGCAGTTTATAGCAATCAGCCCCAGCATTTT
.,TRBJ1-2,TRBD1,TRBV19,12,CASRDRYGPYTF,TGTGCCAGTCGGGACAGGTACGGGCCCTACACCTTC
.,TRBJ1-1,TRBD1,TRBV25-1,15,CASSELTGVYTEAFF,TGTGCCAGCAGTGAATTGACAGGGGTGTACACTGAAGCTTTCTTT
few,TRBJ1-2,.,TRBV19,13,CASSLGGDYGYTF,TGTGCCAGTAGCCTCGGGGGGGACTATGGCTACACCTTC
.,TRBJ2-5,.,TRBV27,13,CASSPLASRAQYF,TGTGCCAGCAGTCCTCTGGCCTCCAGGGCCCAGTACTTC
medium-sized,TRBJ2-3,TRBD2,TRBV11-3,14,CASSLERGGDTQYF,TGTGCCAGCAGCTTAGAGCGGGGGGGAGATACGCAGTATTTT